This is a list of T cell receptor beta chains from one sample in a study of spatial heterogeneity in lung cancer. TCRdb re-called the 5' RACE reads through MiXCR, storing one row per CDR3 protein. The top ten hold 30% to 35% of the sample, which has tens of thousands of distinct CDR3 sequences, more than 5% seen once. The specimen was PBMCs, collected at surgery. The receptors were sampled from a male donor with early-stage non-small cell lung cancer. Both conserved end residues are part of each CDR3. The order of the fields is V gene, J gene, clone size, D gene, CDR3 DNA, CDR3 protein. D genes are given only for firm matches. The size field is filled for only some rows; it gives once, few, many or a size class.

TRBV7-9	TRBJ2-1	many	TRBD2	TGTGCCAGCACCGGCGGGACTAGCGGCTTATACAATGAGCAGTTCTTC	CASTGGTSGLYNEQFF
TRBV7-2	TRBJ2-5	NA	TRBD2	TGTGCCAGCAGCTTAGAACTCGCGGGGGGGCGAGAGACCCAGTACTTC	CASSLELAGGRETQYF
TRBV12-3/TRBV12-4	TRBJ2-5	many	NA	TGTGCCAGCAGCCCACAGGGTACAGAGACCCAGTACTTC	CASSPQGTETQYF
TRBV7-2	TRBJ1-1	NA	NA	TGTGCCAGCAGCCCGGGCCCACATCCGAACACTGAAGCTTTCTTT	CASSPGPHPNTEAFF
TRBV7-9	TRBJ2-2	many	NA	TGTGCCAGCAGCCTCGGGTTACAGTCGAACACCGGGGAGCTGTTTTTT	CASSLGLQSNTGELFF
TRBV3-1	TRBJ1-4	NA	NA	TGTGCCAGCAGCCCAACCCGGACAGCTAATGAAAAACTGTTTTTT	CASSPTRTANEKLFF
TRBV7-2	TRBJ2-1	few	NA	TGTGCCAGCAGCTTTAATAGACGGGATGAGCAGTTCTTC	CASSFNRRDEQFF
TRBV27	TRBJ1-1	few	NA	TGTGCCAGCAGCCCCCAACTCGCCTCCGCTGAAGCTTTCTTT	CASSPQLASAEAFF
TRBV7-2	TRBJ2-3	many	TRBD2	TGTGCCAGCAGCCTTAGCGGGGGCGGGGCAGATACGCAGTATTTT	CASSLSGGGADTQYF
TRBV29-1	TRBJ2-5	many	NA	TGCAGCGTTGAAACACAGGACCAGGGGCCCAGGGACTTC	CSVETQDQGPRDF